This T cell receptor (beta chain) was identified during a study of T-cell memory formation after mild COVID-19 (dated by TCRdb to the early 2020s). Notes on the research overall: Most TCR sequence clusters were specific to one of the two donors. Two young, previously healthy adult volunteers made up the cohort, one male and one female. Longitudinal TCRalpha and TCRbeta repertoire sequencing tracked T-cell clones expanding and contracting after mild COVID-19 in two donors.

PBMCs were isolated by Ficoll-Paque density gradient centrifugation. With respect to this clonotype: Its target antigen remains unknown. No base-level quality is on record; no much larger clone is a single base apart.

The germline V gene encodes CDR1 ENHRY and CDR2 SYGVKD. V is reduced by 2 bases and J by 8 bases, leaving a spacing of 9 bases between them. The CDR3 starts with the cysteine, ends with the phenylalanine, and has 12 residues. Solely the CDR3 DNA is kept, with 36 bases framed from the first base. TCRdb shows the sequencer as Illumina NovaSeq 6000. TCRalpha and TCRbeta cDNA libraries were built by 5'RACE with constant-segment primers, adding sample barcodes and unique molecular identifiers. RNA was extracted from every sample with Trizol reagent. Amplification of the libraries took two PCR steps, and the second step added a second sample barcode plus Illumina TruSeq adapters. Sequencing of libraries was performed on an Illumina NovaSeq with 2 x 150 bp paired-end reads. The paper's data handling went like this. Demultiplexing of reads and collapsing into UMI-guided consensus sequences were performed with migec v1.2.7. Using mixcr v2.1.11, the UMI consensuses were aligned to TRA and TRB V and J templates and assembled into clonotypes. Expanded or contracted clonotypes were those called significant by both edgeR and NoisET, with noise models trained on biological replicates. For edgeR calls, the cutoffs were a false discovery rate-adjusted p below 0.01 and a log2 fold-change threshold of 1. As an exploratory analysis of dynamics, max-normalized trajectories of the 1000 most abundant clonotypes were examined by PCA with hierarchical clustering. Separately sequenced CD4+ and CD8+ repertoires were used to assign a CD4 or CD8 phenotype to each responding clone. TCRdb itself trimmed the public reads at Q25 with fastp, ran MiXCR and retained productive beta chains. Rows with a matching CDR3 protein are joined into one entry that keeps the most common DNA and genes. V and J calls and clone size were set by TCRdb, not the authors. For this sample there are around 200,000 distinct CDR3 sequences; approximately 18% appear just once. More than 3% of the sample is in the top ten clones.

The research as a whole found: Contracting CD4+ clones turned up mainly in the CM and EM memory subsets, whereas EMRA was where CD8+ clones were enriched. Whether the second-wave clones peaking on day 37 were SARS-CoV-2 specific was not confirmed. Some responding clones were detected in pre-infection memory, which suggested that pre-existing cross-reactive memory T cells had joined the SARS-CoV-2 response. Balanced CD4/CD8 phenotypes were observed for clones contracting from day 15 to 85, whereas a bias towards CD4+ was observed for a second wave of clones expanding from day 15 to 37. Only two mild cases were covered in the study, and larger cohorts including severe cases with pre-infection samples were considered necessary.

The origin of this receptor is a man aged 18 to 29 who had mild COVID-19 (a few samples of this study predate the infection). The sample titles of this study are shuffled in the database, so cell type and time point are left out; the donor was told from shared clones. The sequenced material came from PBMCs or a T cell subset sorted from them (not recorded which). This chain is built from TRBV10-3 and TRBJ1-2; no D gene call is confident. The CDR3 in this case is CAISEGPKGYTF. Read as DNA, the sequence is TGTGCCATCAGTGAGGGACCAAAGGGCTACACCTTC.